This T cell receptor beta chain derives from a study of T cell repertoires in cytomegalovirus infection. On the study more broadly: Recently described HLA-C-restricted plus well-studied HLA-B-restricted CMV epitopes were used. Indications of both CMV infection and matching HLA type were provided by public TCR beta signatures.

This clonotype was detected a few times. Its cognate antigen is unknown. Germline and junction disagree at one end, which may indicate a read error. TCRdb analysed the reads with MiXCR anew, one entry per CDR3 protein. The table records about 920,000 distinct CDR3 sequences, around 29% of them present only once. Overall study findings and caveats: There were carriers of CMV plus the relevant HLA, and cumulative public TCR beta family frequency identified them. HLA-C-restricted CMV-specific TCR beta clonotypes prevailed in the ex vivo response.

The CDR3 is 16 residues long. CDR1 and CDR2 from the germline V gene are SGHVS and FNYEAQ. The chain employs TRBV7-6 and TRBJ2-5; 8 bases fit TRBD1. The source material was cultured CD8+ T cells from PBMCs, sampled from culture after CMV antigen stimulation. This TCR was recovered from a human donor in good health (CMV status not recorded). Some clones in this sample may be carry-over from other donors' samples. CDR3 sequence (DNA): TGTGCCACCAGCCTGGGACAGGCCAGAGAGGGGGAGACCCAGTACTTC. The encoded protein is CATSLGQAREGETQYF. Variable domain in full (rest from reference TRBV7-6 and TRBJ2-5): GAGVSQSPRYKVTKRGQDVALRCDPISGHVSLYWYRQALGQGPEFLTYFNYEAQQDKSGLPNDRFSAERPEGSISTLTIQRTEQRDSAMYRCATSLGQAREGETQYFGPGTRLLVL.